This T cell receptor (beta chain) was sequenced for a study of shared clonotypes between healthy human individuals (TCRdb year 2020). Broadly, across the study: The cohort comprised a couple of women and a few men aged 18 to 49 years. For each donor, CD4 naive and CD4 memory were each given three plates, CD8 naive was given two plates, and CD8 memory was given one plate. To estimate repertoire size and how much clonotypes are shared between individuals, the study performed deep sequencing of blood TCR repertoires from roughly five healthy adults. To increase sequencing depth and limit assay-specific biases, different laboratories used diverse techniques to prepare libraries and sequence TCR repertoires. Each donor's leukapheresis produced roughly between roughly 0.85 and 9.5 billion PBMCs. Results the study describes overall, beyond this receptor: Sampling was restricted to blood, and TCR repertoires in tissue are likely to differ from TCR repertoires in blood. Across a few donors, approximately 5% of naive CD4, 3% to 3.5% of naive CD8, around 2.5% of memory CD4, and 0.4% to 0.45% of memory CD8 clonotypes were shared. Based on pairwise subsampling, the degree of clonotype sharing among donors was expected to be affected by sequencing depth. Because the study included only a small number of donors, the genetic and exposure-history diversity represented was limited. Clonotypes shared by all four sorted-subset donors showed higher generation probabilities than non-shared clonotypes. Estimated clonotype richness was generally larger for naive than for memory subsets. Rarefaction of sorted-subset datasets indicated incomplete sequencing despite the large sequencing depth.

This clone was counted only a few times. Its target antigen remains unknown. Nothing much larger sits one base from this clone, and base qualities are not available. Germline trimming amounts to 5 bases on V and 1 base on J, with 8 as the count of junction bases outside the gene matches. Looking up the germline V gene yields CDR1 SQVTM and CDR2 ANQGSEA. Spanning cysteine to phenylalanine, the CDR3 consists of 15 amino acids. Only the CDR3 region is kept as DNA, spanning 45 bases read in frame from base 1. For the CD8 naive samples, CD45RO-negative cells were positively selected for CCR7, yielding a CD45RA+CCR7+ population from which TemRA cells were excluded. Donors were healthy HIV-negative adults with no recently reported acute infections or vaccinations. Every donor was a Caucasian adult living in Nashville, Tennessee, USA. Blood was collected by leukapheresis, and PBMCs were isolated by Ficoll-Histopaque density gradient centrifugation and then cryopreserved in liquid nitrogen vapor phase. Analytical flow cytometry was used to check the purity and quantity of every magnetically sorted T cell population. Genomic DNA was isolated from every sorted fraction and measured by UV absorbance on a Nanodrop 2000c.

Using the deep immunoSEQ assay, TCR CDR3 regions were amplified from genomic DNA by multiplex PCR. Extracted genomic DNA from each cell subset was spread evenly across all wells of several immunoSEQ 96-well plates, with each plate serving as a replicate. For sorted subsets, each replicate PCR was loaded with around 220 ng genomic DNA, equivalent to about 30,000 T cell genomes. Purified libraries were measured with a Qubit 3.0 fluorometer, size-checked on a Bioanalyzer 2100, and measured again with the KAPA Library Quantification kit. Each immunoSEQ 96-well plate was sequenced on its own single-read 150-cycle Illumina NextSeq 550 flow cell. The study's processing was this. Because the immunoSEQ output held only junctional sequences and lacked quality scores, the filtering could not match the filtering applied to full-length reads. Sequences were annotated with PyIR, a Python wrapper for IgBLAST v1.9, using IMGT germline references to assign V/J genes and CDR3. Reads with weak V/J assignments (E-value above 1e-6), missing CDR3, stop codons, out-of-frame junctions, or ambiguous translated residues were removed. V3J clonotypes were defined by identical inferred V gene, J gene, and CDR3 amino acid sequence. The percentage overlap between two repertoires was calculated by dividing the number of shared unique clonotypes by the size of the smaller repertoire. Repertoire richness was assessed with RTK rarefaction, the Chao1 estimator, and Recon v2.1 estimates of unobserved clonotypes. For all TCRbeta clonotypes obtained by the gDNA method from a few donors, generation probabilities were computed with OLGA. In TCRdb, the immuneACCESS table is reduced to in-frame sequences with V and J assigned. These tables do not hold every clone; where another copy was compared, an unresolved V gene accounts for under half, and the others remain unexplained. That table is the source of V, J and clone size, and D and trimming were worked out from the DNA. This sample comprises about 2,100,000 clones, roughly 91% of them detected only once. The top ten clones comprise more than 1.5% of the sample.

What was sequenced was naive CD8+ T cells from PBMCs. In the paper's terms, the cell subset or site label means: CD45RA+CCR7+. The clonotype comes from a man in his late teens or twenties in good health. Some clones in this sample may be carry-over from other donors' samples. The chain is encoded by TRBV29-1 joined to TRBJ1-5; the junction holds 7 bases that match TRBD1. Read as DNA, the sequence is TGCAGCGTTCTTGTCGGACAGGAAAGCAATCAGCCCCAGCATTTT. This yields the protein CSVLVGQESNQPQHF.